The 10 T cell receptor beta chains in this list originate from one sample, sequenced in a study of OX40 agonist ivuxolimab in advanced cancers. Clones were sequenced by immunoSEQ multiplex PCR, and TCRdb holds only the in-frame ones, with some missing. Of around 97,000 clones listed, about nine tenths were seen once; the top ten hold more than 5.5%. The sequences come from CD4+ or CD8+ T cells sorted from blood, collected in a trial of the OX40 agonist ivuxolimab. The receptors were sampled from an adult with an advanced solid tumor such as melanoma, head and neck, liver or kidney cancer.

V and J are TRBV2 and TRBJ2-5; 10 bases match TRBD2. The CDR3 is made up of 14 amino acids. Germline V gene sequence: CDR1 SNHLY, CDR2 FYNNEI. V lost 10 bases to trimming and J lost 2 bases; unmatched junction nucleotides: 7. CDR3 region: CATLGLAVQETQYF. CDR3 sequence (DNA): TGTGCCACCCTAGGACTAGCGGTTCAAGAGACCCAGTACTTC.

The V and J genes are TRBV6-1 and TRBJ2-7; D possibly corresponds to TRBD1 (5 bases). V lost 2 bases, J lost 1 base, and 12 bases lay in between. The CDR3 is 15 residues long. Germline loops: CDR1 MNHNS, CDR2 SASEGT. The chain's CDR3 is CASSENGQVSYEQYF. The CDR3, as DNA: TGTGCCAGCAGTGAAAATGGACAAGTATCCTACGAGCAGTACTTC.

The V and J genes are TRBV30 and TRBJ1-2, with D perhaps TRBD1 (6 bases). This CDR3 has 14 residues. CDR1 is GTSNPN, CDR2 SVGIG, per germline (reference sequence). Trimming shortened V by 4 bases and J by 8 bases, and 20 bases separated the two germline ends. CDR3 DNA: TGTGCCTGGATTGGACAGCCCTCAGGAAACGGCTACACCTTC. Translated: CAWIGQPSGNGYTF.

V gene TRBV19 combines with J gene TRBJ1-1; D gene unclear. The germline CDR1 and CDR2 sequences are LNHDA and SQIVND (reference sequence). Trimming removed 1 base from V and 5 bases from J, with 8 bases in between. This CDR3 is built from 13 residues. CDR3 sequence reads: CASSIGRRTEAFF. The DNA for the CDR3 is TGTGCCAGTAGTATAGGTCGGCGGACTGAAGCTTTCTTT.

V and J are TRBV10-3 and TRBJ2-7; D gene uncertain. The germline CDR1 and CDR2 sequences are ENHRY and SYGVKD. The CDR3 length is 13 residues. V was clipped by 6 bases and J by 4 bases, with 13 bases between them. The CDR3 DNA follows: TGTGCCATCAGCGACCCCCTTCGGTACGAGCAGTACTTC. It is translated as CAISDPLRYEQYF.

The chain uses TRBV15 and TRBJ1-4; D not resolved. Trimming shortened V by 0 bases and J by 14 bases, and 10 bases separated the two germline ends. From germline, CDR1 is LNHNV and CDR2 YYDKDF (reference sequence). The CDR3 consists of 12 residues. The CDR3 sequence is CATSRDLGILFF. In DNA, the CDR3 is TGTGCCACCAGCAGAGATTTAGGGATCCTGTTTTTT.

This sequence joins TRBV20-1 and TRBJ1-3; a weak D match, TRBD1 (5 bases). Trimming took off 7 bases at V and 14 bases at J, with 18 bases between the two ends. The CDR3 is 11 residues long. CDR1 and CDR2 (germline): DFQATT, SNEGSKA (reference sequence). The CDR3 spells CSGSDKGILYF. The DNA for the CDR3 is TGCAGTGGATCCGATAAGGGGATCTTATATTTT.

In nucleotides, the CDR3 is TGTGCCAGCAGCGCCGATTGGAATCAGCCCCAGCATTTT. Protein sequence: CASSADWNQPQHF. The chain uses TRBV9 and TRBJ1-5; D remains unclear. Germline CDR1 and CDR2: SGDLS and YYNGEE. The CDR3 runs to 13 residues. V dropped 3 bases and J dropped 4 bases, with 8 bases sitting between them.

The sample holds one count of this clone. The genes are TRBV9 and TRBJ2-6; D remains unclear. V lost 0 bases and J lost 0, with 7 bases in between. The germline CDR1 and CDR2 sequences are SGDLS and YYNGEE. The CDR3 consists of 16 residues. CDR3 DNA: TGTGCCAGCAGCGTAGGAATGGTCTCTGGGGCCAACGTCCTGACTTTC. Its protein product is CASSVGMVSGANVLTF. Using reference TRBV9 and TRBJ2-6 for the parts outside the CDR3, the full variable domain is DSGVTQTPKHLITATGQRVTLRCSPRSGDLSVYWYQQSLDQGLQFLIQYYNGEERAKGNILERFSAQQFPDLHSELNLSSLELGDSALYFCASSVGMVSGANVLTFGAGSRLTVL.

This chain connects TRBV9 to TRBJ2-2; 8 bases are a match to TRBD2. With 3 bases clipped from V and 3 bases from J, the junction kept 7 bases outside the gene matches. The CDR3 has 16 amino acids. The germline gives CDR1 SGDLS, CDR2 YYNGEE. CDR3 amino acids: CASSARRGGDTGELFF. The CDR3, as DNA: TGTGCCAGCAGCGCCCGTCGGGGGGGCGACACCGGGGAGCTGTTTTTT.